These 22 T cell receptor beta chains came from one sample sequenced in a study of T-cell memory formation after mild COVID-19. TCRdb ran MiXCR on the 5' RACE reads and lists one entry per CDR3 protein. Found here are around 300,000 distinct CDR3 sequences, approximately 18% of them singletons; the top ten hold 20% to 25%. Material for sequencing was PBMCs or a T cell subset sorted from them (not recorded which). These receptors came from a man aged 18 to 29 who had mild COVID-19 (a few samples of this study predate the infection). Cell type and time point are not known.

V is TRBV29-1 and J is TRBJ1-1; maybe TRBD1 (6 bases). Per the germline V gene, CDR1 is SQVTM and CDR2 is ANQGSEA. CDR3 size: 10 residues. V lost 7 bases and J 7 bases, leaving 10 bases between the germline ends. The DNA of the CDR3 is TGCAGCGCCGAGGGGGTTGAAGCTTTCTTT. It codes for CSAEGVEAFF.

The chain is built from TRBV6-6 and TRBJ2-5; TRBD1 might be the D (6 bases). V shed 4 bases and J shed 4 bases, with 10 bases lying between them. CDR1 and CDR2 from the germline V gene are MNHNY and SVGAGI (reference sequence). CDR3 length: 13 residues. This CDR3 is CASSSQGRETQYF. The DNA for the CDR3 is TGTGCCAGCAGTTCTCAGGGGCGAGAGACCCAGTACTTC.

This clonotype has at least ten counts. CDR3 DNA sequence: TGCAGTGCCCCCGGGACAGGGGGTGAAAAACTGTTTTTT. It translates to CSAPGTGGEKLFF. The genes are TRBV20-1 and TRBJ1-4; TRBD1 aligns across 11 bases. V was pared by 6 bases and J by 7 bases, with 4 bases of the junction left unmatched. Germline loops: CDR1 DFQATT, CDR2 SNEGSKA (reference sequence). The CDR3 is 13 residues long.

This clonotype was seen a few times. The chain is built from TRBV29-1 and TRBJ2-5, with D uncertain. From germline, CDR1 is SQVTM and CDR2 ANQGSEA. V was shortened by 7 bases and J by 7 bases, with 13 bases between the two germline ends. The CDR3 runs to 11 residues. In nucleotides, the CDR3 is TGCAGCGCCATTATCCTTGGGACCCAGTACTTC. This translates into CSAIILGTQYF.

The genes are TRBV24-1 and TRBJ2-5; 8 bases fit TRBD2. Looked up from germline, CDR1 is KGHDR and CDR2 is SFDVKD. J lost 1 base, V lost 7 bases, and 4 bases had no gene match. This CDR3 comprises 14 residues. CDR3 DNA sequence: TGTGCCACCAGGGGCAGCGGGGGCCAAGAGACCCAGTACTTC. Residues: CATRGSGGQETQYF.

This clonotype was observed many times. The chain combines TRBV5-6 with TRBJ1-2; D is unresolved. This CDR3 is 13 amino acids long. Looked up from germline, CDR1 is SGHDT and CDR2 is YYEEEE. The ends were cut back, 2 bases at V and 0 bases at J, with 5 bases in the middle. DNA for the CDR3: TGTGCCAGCAGCTTCGAAGCTAACTATGGCTACACCTTC. The encoded protein is CASSFEANYGYTF. Filled out from reference TRBV5-6 and TRBJ1-2, the complete variable domain reads DAGVTQSPTHLIKTRGQQVTLRCSPKSGHDTVSWYQQALGQGPQFIFQYYEEEERQRGNFPDRFSGHQFPNYSSELNVNALLLGDSALYLCASSFEANYGYTFGSGTRLTVV.

Only a few counts were recorded for this clonotype. This chain connects TRBV28 to TRBJ1-2, with no clear D. The germline V gene encodes CDR1 MDHEN and CDR2 SYDVKM. This CDR3 has 11 amino acids. Between the trimmed V and J ends, which lost 9 bases and 8 bases, there was a span of 13 bases. CDR3 DNA sequence: TGTGCCAGTTCGACTGCCCTCGGCTACACCTTC. It is translated as CASSTALGYTF.

V and J are TRBV7-6 and TRBJ2-7, with 8 bases lining up with TRBD1. Per germline, CDR1 SGHVS and CDR2 FNYEAQ. V was clipped by 2 bases and J by 1 base; unmatched bases: 7. The CDR3 contains 16 residues. In DNA form, the CDR3 reads TGTGCCAGCAGCTTACCCTGGGGACAGGAGTCCTACGAGCAGTACTTC. Its protein is CASSLPWGQESYEQYF.

This clonotype has a handful of counts. This sequence joins TRBV5-1 and TRBJ1-1, with D perhaps TRBD1 (6 bases). Germline V lookup: CDR1 SGHRS, CDR2 YFSETQ. The CDR3 totals 15 residues. V lost 0 bases and J lost 8, with 17 bases in between. The DNA of the CDR3 is TGCGCCAGCAGCTTGGACGGGACACCGAACAAGGAAGCTTTCTTT. This sequence encodes CASSLDGTPNKEAFF.

V and J are TRBV5-1 and TRBJ2-3; D unclear. The CDR3 length is 13 residues. The germline V gene has CDR1 SGHRS and CDR2 YFSETQ. V lost 7 bases and J 2 bases, leaving 11 bases between the germline ends. CDR3: CASGPRDTDTQYF. The CDR3 nucleotides are TGCGCCAGCGGGCCTCGTGACACAGATACGCAGTATTTT.

The chain recombines TRBV4-3 with TRBJ2-1, with D perhaps TRBD2 (5 bases). CDR1 is LGHNA, CDR2 YSLEER, per germline. This CDR3 spans 14 amino acids. Trimming stripped 0 bases from V and 10 bases from J, with 13 bases between. The CDR3 DNA reads as TGCGCCAGCAGCCAAGATTGGATAGCGAGGGAGCAGTTCTTC. Protein: CASSQDWIAREQFF.

This clonotype was detected ten times or more. This chain joins TRBV6-1 and TRBJ2-7, with D hard to call. The CDR3 length is 13 residues. Trimming took 1 base from V and 3 from J, leaving 7 bases between them. The germline V gene has CDR1 MNHNS and CDR2 SASEGT. The DNA for the CDR3 is TGTGCCAGCAGTGAAGGAGACCTCTACGAGCAGTACTTC. Translating gives CASSEGDLYEQYF.

The genes are TRBV7-3 and TRBJ1-1; D uncertain. This CDR3 region has 13 residues. Trimming took 5 bases from V and 4 from J, leaving 11 bases between them. Germline assignment: CDR1 SGHTA and CDR2 FQGTGA. CDR3: CASSVLAFTEAFF. The CDR3 bases are TGTGCCAGCAGCGTGTTGGCGTTCACTGAAGCTTTCTTT.

In this sample, this clonotype turned up many times. Relative to the germline gene, one junction end is altered; a read error may explain this. The CDR3 nucleotides read TGTGCCAGCAGCTTGGTGTCAGGGGAAGAAGGATTT. Its protein is CASSLVSGEEGF. This chain joins TRBV5-6 and TRBJ2-3; a weak D match, TRBD1 (6 bases). This CDR3 has 12 residues. Germline-derived CDR1 and CDR2 are SGHDT and YYEEEE. The full variable domain, with the rest looked up from reference TRBV5-6 and TRBJ2-3, is DAGVTQSPTHLIKTRGQQVTLRCSPKSGHDTVSWYQQALGQGPQFIFQYYEEEERQRGNFPDRFSGHQFPNYSSELNVNALLLGDSALYLCASSLVSGEEGFGPGTRLTVL.

This clonotype was counted between two and nine times. The gene calls are TRBV21-1 and TRBJ2-1; the table's D call of TRBD2 was not tested on the DNA. TRBV21-1 is a recognized pseudogene. The CDR3 covers 17 residues. The CDR3 nucleotides are TGTGCCAGCAGCAAGGGACTAGCGGGGGGTTCCTACAATGAGCAGTTCTTC. The encoded protein is CASSKGLAGGSYNEQFF.

This clonotype was observed a few times. The chain recombines TRBV10-3 with TRBJ2-5; TRBD2 is a possible D gene (6 bases). Germline CDR1 and CDR2: ENHRY and SYGVKD. Trimming left V 2 bases short and J 4 bases short, with 8 bases between. The CDR3 covers 13 residues. In nucleotides, the CDR3 is TGTGCCATCAGTGAGCTAGCGTCAGAGACCCAGTACTTC. Encoded protein: CAISELASETQYF.

This clonotype came up a few times. The junction departs from the called germline gene at one end, perhaps through a read error. This chain connects TRBV19 to TRBJ2-3; D possibly corresponds to TRBD2 (6 bases). This CDR3 region has 12 residues. The germline gives CDR1 LNHDA, CDR2 SQIVND (reference sequence). The CDR3 nucleotides are TGTGCGAGTACTAGCCGCACAGATACGCAGTATTTT. Translation gives CASTSRTDTQYF.

The chain is built from TRBV12-3 or TRBV12-4 and TRBJ1-1; D unresolved. Trimming stripped 3 bases from V and 1 base from J, with 9 bases between. There are 14 residues in the CDR3. The CDR3 here is CASSFRVGNTEAFF. The CDR3 DNA reads as TGTGCCAGCAGTTTCCGGGTGGGGAACACTGAAGCTTTCTTT.

This clonotype was recorded many times. The CDR3 DNA follows: TGTGCCAGCAGCTCAAACAGGGGGGAACAGCCCCAGCATTTT. Encoded protein: CASSSNRGEQPQHF. V gene TRBV7-2 combines with J gene TRBJ1-5; TRBD1 matches at 8 bases. Germline CDR1 is SGHTA and CDR2 is FQGNSA. This CDR3 spans 14 amino acids. V dropped 4 bases and J dropped 7; count of bases not matched to a gene: 6.

In this sample, this clonotype turned up a few times. The CDR3 sequence: CASSYWTVGEENTQYF. CDR3 in DNA: TGTGCCAGCAGTTATTGGACAGTCGGGGAAGAGAATACGCAGTATTTT. The chain is built from TRBV6-2 or TRBV6-3 and TRBJ2-3; TRBD1 might be the D (6 bases). The CDR3 sequence is 16 residues long. Looked up from germline, CDR1 is MNHEY and CDR2 is SVGEGT. V dropped 3 bases and J dropped 7 bases, with 20 bases sitting between them.

J is TRBJ2-5 and V is TRBV7-8, with a weak D call TRBD2 (7 bases). The V end lost 4 bases, the J end lost 3 bases, and 18 bases lay between the germline ends. In germline, CDR1 is SGHVS, CDR2 FQNEAQ. The CDR3 is 16 amino acids. This CDR3 is CASSSGWGGNEETQYF. The CDR3 region has the DNA TGTGCCAGCAGCTCGGGGTGGGGGGGCAATGAAGAGACCCAGTACTTC.

In its sample, this clonotype was seen once. DNA for the CDR3: TGTGCCAGCAGTTACGTGTCTTGGAATTCACCCCTCCACTTT. As protein: CASSYVSWNSPLHF. V gene TRBV6-2 or TRBV6-3 combines with J gene TRBJ1-6; D is unclear. The ends were cut back, 2 bases at V and 7 bases at J, with 9 bases in the middle. The CDR3 sequence is 14 residues long. CDR1 and CDR2 from the germline V gene are MNHEY and SVGEGT.